A selection of T cell receptor beta chains follows, all from one sample in a study of CD8 T cells in Susac syndrome. TCRdb re-derived calls from the immunoSEQ multiplex PCR reads in MiXCR, one entry per CDR3 protein. The sample has under 200,000 distinct CDR3 sequences, around 94% seen once. Input material: CD4+ T cells from PBMCs. The source is a human donor in good health. CDR3s include the opening cysteine and the closing phenylalanine or tryptophan. D genes are given only for firm matches. Clone size is not always given. Where it is, it says once, few, many or a class for expanded clones.

j_gene: TRBJ1-5; abundance: -; v_gene: TRBV9; d_gene: -; CDR3aa: CASSFKLSNQPQHF; CDR3nt: TGTGCCAGCAGCTTTAAGCTTAGCAATCAGCCCCAGCATTTT
j_gene: TRBJ1-2; abundance: -; v_gene: TRBV6-6; d_gene: TRBD1; CDR3aa: CASSPRDSYGYTF; CDR3nt: TGTGCCAGCAGTCCTCGGGACAGCTATGGCTACACCTTC
j_gene: TRBJ1-2; abundance: few; v_gene: TRBV29-1; d_gene: -; CDR3aa: CSVGGDGYTF; CDR3nt: TGCAGCGTTGGTGGGGATGGCTACACCTTC
j_gene: TRBJ2-3; abundance: -; v_gene: TRBV3-1; d_gene: -; CDR3aa: CASSRSGGSTDTQYF; CDR3nt: TGTGCCAGCAGCCGATCGGGGGGCAGCACAGATACGCAGTATTTT
j_gene: TRBJ2-6; abundance: -; v_gene: TRBV7-2; d_gene: -; CDR3aa: CASSLPRGAGANVLTF; CDR3nt: TGTGCCAGCAGCTTACCTAGGGGTGCTGGGGCCAACGTCCTGACTTTC
j_gene: TRBJ2-3; abundance: -; v_gene: TRBV4-3; d_gene: TRBD2; CDR3aa: CASSQEFRGGSTDTQYF; CDR3nt: TGCGCCAGCAGCCAAGAATTTCGGGGGGGAAGCACAGATACGCAGTATTTT
j_gene: TRBJ1-2; abundance: -; v_gene: TRBV7-2; d_gene: -; CDR3aa: CASSGGQSYVGTF; CDR3nt: TGTGCCAGCAGCGGCGGACAGTCTTATGTAGGCACCTTC
j_gene: TRBJ1-4; abundance: -; v_gene: TRBV3-1; d_gene: -; CDR3aa: CASSQVVRPGLNEKLFF; CDR3nt: TGTGCCAGCAGCCAAGTCGTTCGACCGGGACTTAATGAAAAACTGTTTTTT
j_gene: TRBJ2-1; abundance: -; v_gene: TRBV25-1; d_gene: -; CDR3aa: CATRQDSYNEQFF; CDR3nt: TGTGCCACCCGACAGGACTCCTACAATGAGCAGTTCTTC
j_gene: TRBJ1-6; abundance: -; v_gene: TRBV5-1; d_gene: TRBD1; CDR3aa: CASSLAGTGQSPLHF; CDR3nt: TGCGCCAGCAGCTTGGCGGGGACAGGGCAATCACCCCTCCACTTT
j_gene: TRBJ1-1; abundance: -; v_gene: TRBV29-1; d_gene: TRBD1; CDR3aa: CSVGMTGLNTEAFF; CDR3nt: TGCAGCGTTGGAATGACAGGGTTGAACACTGAAGCTTTCTTT
j_gene: TRBJ2-3; abundance: once; v_gene: TRBV7-2; d_gene: -; CDR3aa: CASSRWASSGDTQYF; CDR3nt: TGTGCCAGCAGCCGCTGGGCTAGCAGTGGAGATACGCAGTATTTT
j_gene: TRBJ2-1; abundance: once; v_gene: TRBV12-3/TRBV12-4; d_gene: -; CDR3aa: CASSLMQPWDEQFF; CDR3nt: TGTGCCAGCAGTTTGATGCAGCCCTGGGATGAGCAGTTCTTC
j_gene: TRBJ2-2; abundance: -; v_gene: TRBV29-1; d_gene: -; CDR3aa: CSASQGTSNTGELFF; CDR3nt: TGCAGCGCCAGTCAGGGGACGTCGAACACCGGGGAGCTGTTTTTT
j_gene: TRBJ1-2; abundance: -; v_gene: TRBV10-3; d_gene: -; CDR3aa: CASSEVGPNYGYTF; CDR3nt: TGTGCCAGCAGTGAGGTGGGACCTAACTATGGCTACACCTTC
j_gene: TRBJ2-2; abundance: once; v_gene: TRBV6-5; d_gene: -; CDR3aa: CASSYRQNTGELFF; CDR3nt: TGTGCCAGCAGTTACCGACAGAACACCGGGGAGCTGTTTTTT
j_gene: TRBJ1-5; abundance: -; v_gene: TRBV6-2/TRBV6-3; d_gene: TRBD1; CDR3aa: CASSQRGGGQPQHF; CDR3nt: TGTGCCAGCAGCCAGAGAGGGGGCGGGCAGCCCCAGCATTTT
j_gene: TRBJ2-1; abundance: -; v_gene: TRBV13; d_gene: TRBD2; CDR3aa: CASSTRASGGEFF; CDR3nt: TGTGCCAGCAGTACCCGGGCTAGCGGGGGAGAATTCTTC
j_gene: TRBJ2-3; abundance: -; v_gene: TRBV3-1; d_gene: -; CDR3aa: CASSYQKDTQYF; CDR3nt: TGTGCCAGCAGCTATCAGAAGGATACGCAGTATTTT
j_gene: TRBJ2-1; abundance: -; v_gene: TRBV3-1; d_gene: TRBD2; CDR3aa: CASRRLAGGTHNEQFF; CDR3nt: TGTGCCAGCAGGCGACTAGCGGGGGGGACACACAATGAGCAGTTCTTC